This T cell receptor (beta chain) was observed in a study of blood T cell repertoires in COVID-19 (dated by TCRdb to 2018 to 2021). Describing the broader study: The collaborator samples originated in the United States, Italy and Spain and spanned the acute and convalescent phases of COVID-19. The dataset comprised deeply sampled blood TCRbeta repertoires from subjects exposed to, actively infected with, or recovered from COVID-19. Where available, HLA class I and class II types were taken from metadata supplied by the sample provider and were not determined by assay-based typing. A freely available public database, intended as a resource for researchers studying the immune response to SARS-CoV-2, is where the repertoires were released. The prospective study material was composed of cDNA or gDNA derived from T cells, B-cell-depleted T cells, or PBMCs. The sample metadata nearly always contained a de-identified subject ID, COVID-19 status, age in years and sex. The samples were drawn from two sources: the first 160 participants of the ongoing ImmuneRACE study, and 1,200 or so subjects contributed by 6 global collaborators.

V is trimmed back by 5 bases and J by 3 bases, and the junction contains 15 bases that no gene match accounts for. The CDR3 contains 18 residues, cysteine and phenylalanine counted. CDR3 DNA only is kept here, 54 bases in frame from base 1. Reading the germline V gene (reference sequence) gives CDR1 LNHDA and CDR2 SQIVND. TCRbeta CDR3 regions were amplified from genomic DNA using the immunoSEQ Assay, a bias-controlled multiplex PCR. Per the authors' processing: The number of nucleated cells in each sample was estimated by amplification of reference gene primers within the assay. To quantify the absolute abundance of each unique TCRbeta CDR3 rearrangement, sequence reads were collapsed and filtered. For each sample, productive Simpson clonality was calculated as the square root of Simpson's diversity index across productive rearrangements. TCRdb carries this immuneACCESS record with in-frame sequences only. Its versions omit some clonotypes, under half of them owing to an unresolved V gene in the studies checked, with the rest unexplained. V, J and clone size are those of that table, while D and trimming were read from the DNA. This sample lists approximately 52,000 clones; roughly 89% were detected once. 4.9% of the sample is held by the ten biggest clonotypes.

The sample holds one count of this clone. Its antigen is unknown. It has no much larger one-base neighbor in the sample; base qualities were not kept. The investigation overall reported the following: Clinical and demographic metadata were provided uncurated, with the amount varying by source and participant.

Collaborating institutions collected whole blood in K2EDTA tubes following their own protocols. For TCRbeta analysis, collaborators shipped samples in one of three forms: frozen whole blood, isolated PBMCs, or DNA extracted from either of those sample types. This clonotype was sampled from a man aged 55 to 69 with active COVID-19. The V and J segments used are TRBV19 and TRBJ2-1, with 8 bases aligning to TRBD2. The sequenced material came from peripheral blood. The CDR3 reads CASSSGLGSGIDYNEQFF. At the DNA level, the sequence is TGTGCCAGTAGTTCGGGTTTGGGTAGCGGGATAGACTACAATGAGCAGTTCTTC.